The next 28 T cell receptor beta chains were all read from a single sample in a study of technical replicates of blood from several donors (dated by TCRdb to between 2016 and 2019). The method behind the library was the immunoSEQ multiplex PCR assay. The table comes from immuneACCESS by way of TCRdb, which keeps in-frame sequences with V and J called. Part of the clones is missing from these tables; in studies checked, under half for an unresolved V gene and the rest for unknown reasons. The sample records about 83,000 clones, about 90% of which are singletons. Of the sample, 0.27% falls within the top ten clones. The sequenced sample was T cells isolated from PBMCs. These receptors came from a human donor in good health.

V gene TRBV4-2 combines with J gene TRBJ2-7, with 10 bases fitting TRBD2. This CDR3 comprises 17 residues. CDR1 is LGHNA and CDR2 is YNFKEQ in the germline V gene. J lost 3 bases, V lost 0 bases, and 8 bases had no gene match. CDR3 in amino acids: CASSQEASGGALYEQYF. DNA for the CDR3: TGTGCCAGCAGCCAAGAGGCGAGCGGGGGGGCTCTCTACGAGCAGTACTTC.

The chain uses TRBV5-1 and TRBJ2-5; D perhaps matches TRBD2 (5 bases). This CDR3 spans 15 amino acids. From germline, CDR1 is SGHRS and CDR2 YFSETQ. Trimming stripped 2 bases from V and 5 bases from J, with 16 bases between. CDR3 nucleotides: TGCGCCAGCAGCTTCAATGGAGGTATCCAGGAGACCCAGTACTTC. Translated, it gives CASSFNGGIQETQYF.

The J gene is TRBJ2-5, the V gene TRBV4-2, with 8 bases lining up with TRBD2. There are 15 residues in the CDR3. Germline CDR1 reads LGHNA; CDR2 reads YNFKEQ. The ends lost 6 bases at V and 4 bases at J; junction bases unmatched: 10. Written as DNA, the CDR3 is TGTGCCAGCAGGCCTCGGGAGGGGTATATAGAGACCCAGTACTTC. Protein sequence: CASRPREGYIETQYF.

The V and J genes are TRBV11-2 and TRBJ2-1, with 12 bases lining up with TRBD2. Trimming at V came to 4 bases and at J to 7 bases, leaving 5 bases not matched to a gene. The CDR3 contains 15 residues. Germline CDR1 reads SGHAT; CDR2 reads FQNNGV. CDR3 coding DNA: TGTGCCAGCAGCTCCCTAGCGGGAGGGCTTAATGAGCAGTTCTTC. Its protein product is CASSSLAGGLNEQFF.

The DNA of the CDR3 is TGTGCCAGCAGCCAATACCAGGGGGCCGGGGAGCTGTTTTTT. This translates into CASSQYQGAGELFF. The chain employs TRBV5-4 and TRBJ2-2, with 7 positions matching TRBD1. CDR3 size: 14 residues. Germline CDR1 reads SGHNT; CDR2 reads YYREEE (reference sequence). Trimming cost V 4 bases and J 6 bases; bases outside gene matches: 6.

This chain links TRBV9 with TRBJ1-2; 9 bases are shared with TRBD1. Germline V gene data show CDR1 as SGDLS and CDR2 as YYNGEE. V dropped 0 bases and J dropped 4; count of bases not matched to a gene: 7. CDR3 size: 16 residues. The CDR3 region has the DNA TGTGCCAGCAGCGTAGACTTGGGACAGGGAGGCTATGGCTACACCTTC. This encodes CASSVDLGQGGYGYTF.

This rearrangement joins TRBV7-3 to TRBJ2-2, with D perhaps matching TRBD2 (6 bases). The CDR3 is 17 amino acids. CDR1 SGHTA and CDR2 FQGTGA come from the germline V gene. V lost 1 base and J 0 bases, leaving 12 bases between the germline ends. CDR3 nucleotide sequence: TGTGCCAGCAGCTTAAACCCGCGGGGCCCGAACACCGGGGAGCTGTTTTTT. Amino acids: CASSLNPRGPNTGELFF.

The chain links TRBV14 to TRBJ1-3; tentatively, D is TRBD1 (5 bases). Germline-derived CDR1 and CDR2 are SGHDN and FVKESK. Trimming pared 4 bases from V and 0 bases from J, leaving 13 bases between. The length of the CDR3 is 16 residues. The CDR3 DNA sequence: TGTGCCAGCAGCCCGGGACTCAAGAGCTCTGGAAACACCATATATTTT. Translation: CASSPGLKSSGNTIYF. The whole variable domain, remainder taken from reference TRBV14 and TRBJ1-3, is EAGVTQFPSHSVIEKGQTVTLRCDPISGHDNLYWYRRVMGKEIKFLLHFVKESKQDESGMPNNRFLAERTGGTYSTLKVQPAELEDSGVYFCASSPGLKSSGNTIYFGEGSWLTVV.

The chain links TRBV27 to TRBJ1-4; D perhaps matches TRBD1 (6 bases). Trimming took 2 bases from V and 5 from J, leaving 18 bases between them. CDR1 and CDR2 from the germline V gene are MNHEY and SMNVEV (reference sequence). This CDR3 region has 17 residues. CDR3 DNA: TGTGCCAGCAGTTTAACCCTCCTGGGACAACCAAATGAAAAACTGTTTTTT. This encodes CASSLTLLGQPNEKLFF.

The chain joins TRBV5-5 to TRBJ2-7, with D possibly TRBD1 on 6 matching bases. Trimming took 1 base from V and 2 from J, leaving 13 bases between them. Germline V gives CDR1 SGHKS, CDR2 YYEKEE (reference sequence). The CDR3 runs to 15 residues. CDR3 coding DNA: TGTGCCAGCAGCTTGATCCCAGGGGCCGCCTACGAGCAGTACTTC. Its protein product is CASSLIPGAAYEQYF.

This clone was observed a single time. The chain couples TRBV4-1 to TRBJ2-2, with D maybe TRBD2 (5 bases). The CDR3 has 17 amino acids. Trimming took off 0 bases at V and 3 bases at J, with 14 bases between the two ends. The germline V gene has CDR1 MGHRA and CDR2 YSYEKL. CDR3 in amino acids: CASSQDYGGLYTGELFF. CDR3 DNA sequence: TGCGCCAGCAGCCAAGACTATGGCGGGTTATACACCGGGGAGCTGTTTTTT.

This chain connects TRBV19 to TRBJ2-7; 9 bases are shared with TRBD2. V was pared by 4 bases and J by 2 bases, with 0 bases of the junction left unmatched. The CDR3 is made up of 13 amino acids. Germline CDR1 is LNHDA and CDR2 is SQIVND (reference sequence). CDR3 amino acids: CASSRTSAYEQYF. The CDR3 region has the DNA TGTGCCAGTAGTAGGACTAGCGCCTACGAGCAGTACTTC.

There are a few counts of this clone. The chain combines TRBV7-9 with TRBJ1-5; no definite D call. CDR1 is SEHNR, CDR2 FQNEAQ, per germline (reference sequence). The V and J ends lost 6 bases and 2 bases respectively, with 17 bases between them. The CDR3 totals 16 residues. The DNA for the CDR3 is TGTGCCAGCAGTACAGCGGGAGGAGGTGGCAATCAGCCCCAGCATTTT. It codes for CASSTAGGGGNQPQHF.

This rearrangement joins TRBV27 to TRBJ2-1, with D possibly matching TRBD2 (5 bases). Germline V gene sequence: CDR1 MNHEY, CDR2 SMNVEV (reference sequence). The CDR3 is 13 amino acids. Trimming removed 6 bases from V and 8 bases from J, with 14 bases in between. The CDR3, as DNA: TGTGCCAGCAGCCGACCGGGGTTCGATGAGCAGTTCTTC. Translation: CASSRPGFDEQFF.

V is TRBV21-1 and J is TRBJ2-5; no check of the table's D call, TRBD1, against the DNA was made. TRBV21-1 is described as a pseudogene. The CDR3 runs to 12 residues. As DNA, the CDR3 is TGTGCCAGCAGCAAACAGAAGGAGACCCAGTACTTC. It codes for CASSKQKETQYF.

The CDR3 nucleotides read TGTGCCAGCAGCTTGACGAGTGGCACAGATACGCAGTATTTT. Translation: CASSLTSGTDTQYF. V is TRBV5-4 and J is TRBJ2-3; D gene uncertain. The length of the CDR3 is 14 residues. Trimming removed 1 base from V and 1 base from J, with 7 bases in between. CDR1 and CDR2 from the germline V gene are SGHNT and YYREEE (reference sequence).

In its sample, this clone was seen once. The CDR3 nucleotides are TGTGCCAGCAGCTTTTATCTCCAGGGTCTTTCGTACACTGAAGCTTTCTTT. Amino acid sequence: CASSFYLQGLSYTEAFF. The chain combines TRBV11-2 with TRBJ1-1, with a possible D match to TRBD1 (5 bases). Germline lookup yields CDR1 SGHAT and CDR2 FQNNGV. V lost 3 bases to trimming and J lost 3 bases, with 20 bases between them. The length of the CDR3 is 17 residues. Together with reference TRBV11-2 and TRBJ1-1, the CDR3 gives the full variable domain: EAGVAQSPRYKIIEKRQSVAFWCNPISGHATLYWYQQILGQGPKLLIQFQNNGVVDDSQLPKDRFSAERLKGVDSTLKIQPAKLEDSAVYLCASSFYLQGLSYTEAFFGQGTRLTVV.

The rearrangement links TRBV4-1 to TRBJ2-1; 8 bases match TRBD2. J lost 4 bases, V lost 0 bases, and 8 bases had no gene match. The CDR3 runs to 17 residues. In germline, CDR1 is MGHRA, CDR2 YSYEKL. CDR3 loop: CASSQDFASGPYNEQFF. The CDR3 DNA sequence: TGCGCCAGCAGCCAAGATTTTGCTAGCGGGCCGTACAATGAGCAGTTCTTC.

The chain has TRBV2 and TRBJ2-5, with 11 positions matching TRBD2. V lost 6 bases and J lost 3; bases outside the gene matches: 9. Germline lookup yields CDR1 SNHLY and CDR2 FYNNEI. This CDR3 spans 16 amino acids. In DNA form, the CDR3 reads TGTGCCAGCAGGCCGGCTAGCGGGGGGCTTGAAGAGACCCAGTACTTC. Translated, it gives CASRPASGGLEETQYF.

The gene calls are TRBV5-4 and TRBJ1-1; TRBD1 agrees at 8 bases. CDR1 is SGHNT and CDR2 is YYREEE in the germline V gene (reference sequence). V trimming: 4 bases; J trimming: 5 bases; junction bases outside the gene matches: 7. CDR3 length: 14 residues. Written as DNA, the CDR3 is TGTGCCAGCAGCCGTATTACAGGGGGGACTGAAGCTTTCTTT. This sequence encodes CASSRITGGTEAFF.

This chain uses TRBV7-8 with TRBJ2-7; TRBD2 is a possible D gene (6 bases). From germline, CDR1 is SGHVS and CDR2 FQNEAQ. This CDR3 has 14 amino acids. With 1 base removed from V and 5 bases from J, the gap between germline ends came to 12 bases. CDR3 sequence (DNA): TGTGCCAGCAGCTTAGGCCGGGACTCGGACGAGCAGTACTTC. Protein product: CASSLGRDSDEQYF.

This chain's CDR3 is CASSPRGLGHEQYF. Here the CDR3 DNA reads TGTGCCAGCAGCCCGAGAGGCCTAGGTCACGAGCAGTACTTC. The genes are TRBV9 and TRBJ2-7; no clear D gene. Germline CDR1 SGDLS, CDR2 YYNGEE. V was pared by 4 bases and J by 5 bases, with 16 bases between. The length of the CDR3 is 14 residues.

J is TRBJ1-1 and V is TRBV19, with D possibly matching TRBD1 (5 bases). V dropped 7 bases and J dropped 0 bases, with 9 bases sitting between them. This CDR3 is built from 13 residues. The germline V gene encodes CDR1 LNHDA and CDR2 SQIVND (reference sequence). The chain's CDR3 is CASTTALNTEAFF. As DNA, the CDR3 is TGTGCCAGTACGACAGCTTTGAACACTGAAGCTTTCTTT. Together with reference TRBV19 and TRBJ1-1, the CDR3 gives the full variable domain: DGGITQSPKYLFRKEGQNVTLSCEQNLNHDAMYWYRQDPGQGLRLIYYSQIVNDFQKGDIAEGYSVSREKKESFPLTVTSAQKNPTAFYLCASTTALNTEAFFGQGTRLTVV.

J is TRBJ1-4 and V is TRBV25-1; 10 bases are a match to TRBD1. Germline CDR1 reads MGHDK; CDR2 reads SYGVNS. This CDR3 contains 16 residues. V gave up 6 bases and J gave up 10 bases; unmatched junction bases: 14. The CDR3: CASSPPNPGQGTKLFF. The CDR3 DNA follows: TGTGCCAGCAGCCCTCCCAATCCGGGACAGGGGACAAAACTGTTTTTT.

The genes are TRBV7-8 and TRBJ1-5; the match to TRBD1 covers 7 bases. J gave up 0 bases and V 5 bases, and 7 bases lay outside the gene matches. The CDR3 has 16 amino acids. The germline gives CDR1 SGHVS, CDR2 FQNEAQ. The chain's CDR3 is CASSQSQGTSNQPQHF. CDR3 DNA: TGTGCCAGCAGCCAATCACAGGGGACTAGCAATCAGCCCCAGCATTTT.

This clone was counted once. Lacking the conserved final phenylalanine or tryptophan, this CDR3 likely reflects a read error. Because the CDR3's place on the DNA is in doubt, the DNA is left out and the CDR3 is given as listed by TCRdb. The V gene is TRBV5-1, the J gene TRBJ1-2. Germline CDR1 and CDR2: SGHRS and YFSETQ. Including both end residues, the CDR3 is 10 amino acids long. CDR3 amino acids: CASSLSGYWK.

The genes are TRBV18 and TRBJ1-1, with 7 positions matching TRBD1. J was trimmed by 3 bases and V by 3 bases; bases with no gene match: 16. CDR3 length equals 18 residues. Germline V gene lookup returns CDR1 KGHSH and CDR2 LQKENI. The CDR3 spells CASSPLLGSGGIHTEAFF. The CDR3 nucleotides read TGTGCCAGCTCACCCCTACTGGGGTCAGGGGGTATACACACTGAAGCTTTCTTT.

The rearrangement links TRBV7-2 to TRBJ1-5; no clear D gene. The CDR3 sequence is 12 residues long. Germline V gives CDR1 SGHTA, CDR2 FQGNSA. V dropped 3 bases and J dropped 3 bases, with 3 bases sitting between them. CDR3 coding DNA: TGTGCCAGCAGCTTTATCAATCAGCCCCAGCATTTT. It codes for CASSFINQPQHF.